This T cell receptor (beta chain) was documented in a study of blood T cells in healthy people across ages. Germline V gene sequence: CDR1 SGHNT, CDR2 YENEEA. This CDR3 has 15 amino acids. V was pared by 6 bases and J by 10 bases, with 23 bases between. About this clonotype: As yet, its antigen is unknown.

General study findings and limits: Long-lived and aged donors differed, with more naive CD4+ cells and higher diversity in the long-lived. Estimates of diversity drawn from one million T cells were considered underestimates.

Together with a sample-barcoded 5' primer, a J-beta primer mix was included in a second PCR lasting about 6 to 12 cycles. The authors tagged each cDNA molecule using a template-switch adaptor with 12 random nucleotides. MiXCR was run by TCRdb on the 5' RACE reads, yielding one entry per CDR3 protein. The sample includes over 1,500,000 distinct CDR3 sequences, approximately 39% of them seen just once. This sequence originates from a human donor in good health. The V and J genes are TRBV11-3 and TRBJ2-3; D is ambiguous. The sequenced sample was blood. CDR3 sequence reads: CASSYYRIQPSAQYF. CDR3 coding DNA: TGTGCCAGCAGTTATTACCGGATCCAGCCTTCCGCGCAGTATTTT.